A selection of T cell receptor beta chains follows, all from one sample in a study of blood T cells in healthy people across ages. TCRdb fed the 5' RACE reads into MiXCR, producing one record per CDR3 protein. The sample lists about a million distinct CDR3 sequences, just over 50% seen once, with 20% to 25% in the top ten. The sequencing sample was made of blood. Every receptor here comes from an older woman in good health. The CDR3 runs from the conserved cysteine through the conserved F or W. The D gene is left open where the match is weak. Some rows mark clone size as missing; the rest say once, few, many or name a class of expanded clone.

D: TRBD1
J: TRBJ2-3
size: .
V: TRBV6-2/TRBV6-3
CDR3: CATGTGGANTQYF
DNA: TGTGCCACCGGGACAGGAGGGGCGAATACGCAGTATTTT

D: .
J: TRBJ2-3
size: .
V: TRBV21-1
CDR3: CASSDIPGDTQYF
DNA: TGTGCCAGCAGCGACATACCCGGGGATACGCAGTATTTT

D: .
J: TRBJ2-1
size: .
V: TRBV6-2/TRBV6-3
CDR3: CASRADASYNEQFF
DNA: TGTGCCAGCAGAGCGGACGCTTCTTACAATGAGCAGTTCTTC

D: .
J: TRBJ2-3
size: .
V: TRBV7-9
CDR3: CASSLGNRVTQYF
DNA: TGTGCCAGCAGCTTGGGTAACAGGGTCACGCAGTATTTT

D: .
J: TRBJ2-7
size: .
V: TRBV9
CDR3: CASSQSSFLRDHSYEQYF
DNA: TGTGCCAGCAGCCAATCGTCCTTTCTGCGGGACCACTCGTACGAGCAGTACTTC

D: .
J: TRBJ1-2
size: .
V: TRBV2
CDR3: CASSAGESYGYTF
DNA: TGTGCCAGCAGTGCAGGTGAATCTTATGGCTACACCTTC

D: .
J: TRBJ2-7
size: .
V: TRBV6-2/TRBV6-3
CDR3: CASRLYEQYF
DNA: TGTGCCAGCAGACTCTACGAGCAGTACTTC

D: TRBD1
J: TRBJ1-5
size: .
V: TRBV4-1
CDR3: CASSRTPGQGNQPQHF
DNA: TGCGCCAGCAGCCGAACACCGGGACAGGGGAATCAGCCCCAGCATTTT

D: .
J: TRBJ2-1
size: few
V: TRBV29-1
CDR3: CSVEDHGRRPNEQFF
DNA: TGCAGCGTTGAAGATCATGGGAGACGCCCCAATGAGCAGTTCTTC

D: TRBD2
J: TRBJ2-4
size: few
V: TRBV9
CDR3: CASSVDAGAGNIQYF
DNA: TGTGCCAGCAGCGTAGATGCGGGAGCTGGAAACATTCAGTACTTC

D: .
J: TRBJ2-5
size: .
V: TRBV7-2
CDR3: CASSLPRGRQETQYF
DNA: TGTGCCAGCAGCTTACCCCGCGGCCGGCAAGAGACCCAGTACTTC

D: TRBD2
J: TRBJ2-1
size: .
V: TRBV6-2/TRBV6-3
CDR3: CASSPHTSGGFNEQFF
DNA: TGTGCCAGCAGTCCCCATACTAGCGGAGGGTTCAATGAGCAGTTCTTC

D: TRBD2
J: TRBJ2-3
size: few
V: TRBV7-2
CDR3: CASSSQGLAGTDTQYF
DNA: TGTGCCAGCAGCTCCCAGGGACTAGCGGGAACAGATACGCAGTATTTT

D: .
J: TRBJ2-4
size: .
V: TRBV6-2/TRBV6-3
CDR3: CASSLFSRIAKNIQYF
DNA: TGTGCCAGCAGTCTGTTTTCGAGGATCGCCAAAAACATTCAGTACTTC

D: .
J: TRBJ2-7
size: .
V: TRBV29-1
CDR3: CSVEDEGYEQYF
DNA: TGCAGCGTTGAAGACGAGGGGTACGAGCAGTACTTC

D: TRBD2
J: TRBJ2-1
size: .
V: TRBV29-1
CDR3: CSVEGRGASGRFSSYNEQFF
DNA: TGCAGCGTTGAAGGTCGGGGGGCTAGCGGGAGGTTTAGCTCCTACAATGAGCAGTTCTTC